The clone carrying this T cell receptor (beta chain) appeared a few times. The antigen remains unidentified. This record belongs to a study of T-cell reconstitution after alpha-beta-depleted transplantation in children. General study findings and limits: Some patients showed high day-60 TCRbeta diversity, which derived from surviving recipient T cells and thymic progenitors. Roughly two months post-transplant, alpha-beta T cells reportedly originated from several hundred graft clones that had expanded.

Unique molecular identifiers were built into the TCRbeta library. TCRdb reprocessed the PCR reads via MiXCR and lists one record per CDR3 protein. In the table there are hundreds of thousands of distinct CDR3 sequences, 10% to 13% of which are singletons. Trimming cost V 6 bases and J 0 bases; bases outside gene matches: 13. CDR3 length: 16 residues. Germline V gene data show CDR1 as DFQATT and CDR2 as SNEGSKA (reference sequence). The chain recombines TRBV20-1 with TRBJ2-7; 8 bases fit TRBD2. This clonotype was obtained from a child between 2 and 9 years old with inherited bone marrow failure, due to receive a stem cell transplant. The sample here was PBMCs, taken before TCRalphabeta/CD19-depleted stem cell transplant. The CDR3 region has the DNA TGCAGTGCCCACGACTCTAGCGGGCTTAGCTCCTACGAGCAGTACTTC. This encodes CSAHDSSGLSSYEQYF.